The clone carrying this T cell receptor (beta chain) showed up many times. The data belong to a study of blood T cells in healthy people across ages. Through a sample-barcoded 5' primer and a J-beta primer mix, a second PCR was run for 7 to 11 cycles. Via MiXCR, TCRdb re-called the 5' RACE reads, giving one row per CDR3 protein. This table holds 1.6 million or so distinct CDR3 sequences, almost 35% found once. What was sequenced was blood. This clonotype was sampled from a woman aged 30 to 39 in good health.

CDR3 sequence: CASSLQVNEKLFF. CDR3 bases: TGTGCCAGCAGCTTACAAGTGAATGAAAAACTGTTTTTT. The V gene is TRBV7-6, the J gene TRBJ1-4; the D is unclear. This CDR3 is built from 13 residues. CDR1 is SGHVS, CDR2 FNYEAQ, per germline. Trimming pared 2 bases from V and 5 bases from J, leaving 6 bases between.